The 29 T cell receptor beta chains reported below all come from one sample, sequenced in a study of T cells in Graves' hyperthyroidism and ophthalmopathy. TCR beta CDR3 sequences were amplified from RNA transcripts. TCR CDR3 underwent first-round RT-PCR with the HTBI primer set. Each CDR3 protein gets one entry after TCRdb re-called the multiplex PCR reads with MiXCR. The data hold under 400,000 distinct CDR3 sequences, with more than 11% observed a single time. The material sequenced was blood. The source of these receptors is an older woman with Graves' hyperthyroidism.

In this sample, this clonotype turned up many times. The chain joins TRBV9 to TRBJ2-6; D perhaps matches TRBD2 (5 bases). Trimming took 5 bases from V and 5 from J, leaving 14 bases between them. The germline CDR1 and CDR2 sequences are SGDLS and YYNGEE. CDR3 length: 15 amino acids. CDR3 sequence reads: CASSGLQLRANVLTF. DNA for the CDR3: TGTGCCAGCAGTGGACTCCAACTACGGGCCAACGTCCTGACTTTC.

The rearrangement uses TRBV12-3 or TRBV12-4 and TRBJ2-2, with 8 nucleotides matching TRBD2. This CDR3 comprises 16 residues. The ends lost 5 bases at V and 2 bases at J; junction bases unmatched: 7. CDR3 sequence (DNA): TGTGCCAGCAGTCCTATAGCGGGAATAAACACCGGGGAGCTGTTTTTT. Translating it yields CASSPIAGINTGELFF.

This clonotype was found many times. This chain links TRBV24-1 with TRBJ2-5, with D perhaps TRBD1 or TRBD2 (6 bases each). Germline loops: CDR1 KGHDR, CDR2 SFDVKD. The CDR3 totals 15 residues. Trimming stripped 9 bases from V and 4 bases from J, with 20 bases between. Written as DNA, the CDR3 is TGTGCCACCTCTCCAAAGGGGGGTATCGGAGAGACCCAGTACTTC. This sequence encodes CATSPKGGIGETQYF.

V usage is TRBV14 and J usage is TRBJ2-1, with 7 nucleotides matching TRBD2. V trimming: 2 bases; J trimming: 6 bases; junction bases outside the gene matches: 16. Germline CDR1 reads SGHDN; CDR2 reads FVKESK. The CDR3 has 18 residues. This CDR3 reads CASSQRGTTEVIVNEQFF. The CDR3 DNA reads as TGTGCCAGCAGCCAACGGGGGACTACCGAAGTCATTGTCAATGAGCAGTTCTTC.

V is TRBV14 and J is TRBJ2-3; 13 nucleotides match TRBD2. The germline CDR1 and CDR2 sequences are SGHDN and FVKESK. J lost 3 bases, V lost 1 base, and 4 bases had no gene match. The CDR3 is made up of 17 amino acids. CDR3 residues: CASSQGTSGSITDTQYF. Written as DNA, the CDR3 is TGTGCCAGCAGCCAAGGGACTAGCGGGAGTATAACAGATACGCAGTATTTT.

Details on this clonotype: A read error may explain this, as a much larger clone is one base away. The genes are TRBV28 and TRBJ2-1, with TRBD2 matching 14 bases. In germline, CDR1 is MDHEN, CDR2 SYDVKM. The CDR3 covers 14 residues. V trimming: 6 bases; J trimming: 9 bases; junction bases outside the gene matches: 4. The CDR3 bases are TGTGCCAGCAGCCGAGGACTAGCGGGAGGTGAGCAGTTCTTC. Protein: CASSRGLAGGEQFF.

At least ten counts were recorded for this clonotype. This chain connects TRBV28 to TRBJ1-2, with D possibly TRBD1 on 5 matching bases. V was cut by 6 bases and J by 3 bases, with 20 bases left in between. The germline V gene encodes CDR1 MDHEN and CDR2 SYDVKM. The CDR3 runs 16 residues. CDR3 coding DNA: TGTGCCAGCAGACCCCCCCCCGGGGGGAAAGACTATGGCTACACCTTC. Its protein product is CASRPPPGGKDYGYTF.

In its sample, this clonotype was seen many times. The chain couples TRBV10-3 to TRBJ2-3; 14 nucleotides line up with TRBD2. Germline V gene sequence: CDR1 ENHRY, CDR2 SYGVKD. Trimming cost V 5 bases and J 4 bases; bases outside gene matches: 2. The CDR3 is 15 residues long. This CDR3 reads CAISPTSGRADTQYF. The CDR3 DNA sequence: TGTGCCATCAGTCCGACTAGCGGGAGGGCAGATACGCAGTATTTT.

The sample holds many counts of this clonotype. This chain connects TRBV7-8 to TRBJ2-7; D not resolved. This CDR3 has 12 amino acids. The V gene's germline CDR1 is SGHVS and CDR2 FQNEAQ. The V and J ends lost 3 bases and 3 bases respectively, with 6 bases between them. The CDR3 DNA reads TGTGCCAGCAGCTTCCTGGACTACGAGCAGTACTTC. It specifies CASSFLDYEQYF.

This clonotype was found a few times. The V call is TRBV18, the J call TRBJ1-4; a possible D gene is TRBD1 (5 bases). This CDR3 is built from 15 residues. The V and J ends lost 2 bases and 8 bases respectively, with 15 bases between them. Germline V gene data show CDR1 as KGHSH and CDR2 as LQKENI. CDR3 nucleotide sequence: TGTGCCAGCTCACCAACCTGGGGAGGGGAGGAAAAACTGTTTTTT. This sequence encodes CASSPTWGGEEKLFF. Full variable domain (missing parts from reference TRBV18 and TRBJ1-4): NAGVMQNPRHLVRRRGQEARLRCSPMKGHSHVYWYRQLPEEGLKFMVYLQKENIIDESGMPKERFSAEFPKEGPSILRIQQVVRGDSAAYFCASSPTWGGEEKLFFGSGTQLSVL.

V and J are TRBV19 and TRBJ2-7, with 9 bases lining up with TRBD1. In germline, CDR1 is LNHDA, CDR2 SQIVND (reference sequence). Trimming took 7 bases from V and 5 from J; bases not matched to a gene: 9. The CDR3 is made up of 14 amino acids. As DNA, the CDR3 is TGTGCCAGTAATACGGGACAGGGCTTTGACGAGCAGTACTTC. It codes for CASNTGQGFDEQYF.

This clonotype was recorded many times. The V call is TRBV29-1, the J call TRBJ2-7; 7 nucleotides match TRBD1. Germline CDR1 is SQVTM and CDR2 is ANQGSEA. V was pared by 5 bases and J by 3 bases, with 7 bases of the junction left unmatched. This CDR3 is built from 13 residues. CDR3 coding DNA: TGCAGCGTTAAAGGAGGACAGGACTACGAGCAGTACTTC. Residues: CSVKGGQDYEQYF.

This chain connects TRBV2 to TRBJ2-7, with a tentative D call TRBD2 (5 bases). Germline V CDR1 and CDR2: SNHLY, FYNNEI. The CDR3 extends over 12 amino acids. The V and J ends lost 8 bases and 2 bases respectively, with 10 bases between them. This CDR3 reads CASATSPYEQYF. CDR3 nucleotide sequence: TGTGCCAGCGCCACTAGTCCCTACGAGCAGTACTTC. The whole variable domain, remainder taken from reference TRBV2 and TRBJ2-7, is EPEVTQTPSHQVTQMGQEVILRCVPISNHLYFYWYRQILGQKVEFLVSFYNNEISEKSEIFDDQFSVERPDGSNFTLKIRSTKLEDSAMYFCASATSPYEQYFGPGTRLTVT.

There are many counts of this clonotype. The V and J genes are TRBV24-1 and TRBJ2-1, with 8 bases that match TRBD2. V lost 4 bases to trimming and J lost 4 bases; unmatched junction nucleotides: 5. From germline, CDR1 is KGHDR and CDR2 SFDVKD. The CDR3 covers 15 residues. The CDR3 region is CATSDAAGVYNEQFF. DNA for the CDR3: TGTGCCACCAGTGACGCAGCGGGAGTATACAATGAGCAGTTCTTC.

The rearrangement uses TRBV7-9 and TRBJ1-1; 10 bases match TRBD1. The CDR3 covers 14 residues. Looked up from germline, CDR1 is SEHNR and CDR2 is FQNEAQ (reference sequence). Unmatched junction bases numbered 6, after V lost 0 bases and J lost 11 bases. The CDR3 sequence is CASSLAWDRGLAFF. CDR3 DNA: TGTGCCAGCAGCTTAGCGTGGGACAGGGGTTTGGCTTTCTTT.

V and J are TRBV7-2 and TRBJ2-7; no firm D call. CDR3 length: 13 residues. Between the trimmed V and J ends, which lost 0 bases and 4 bases, there was a span of 7 bases. The V gene's germline CDR1 is SGHTA and CDR2 FQGNSA. CDR3: CASSLAIIYEQYF. The CDR3 DNA follows: TGTGCCAGCAGCTTAGCGATAATATACGAGCAGTACTTC.

This clonotype was recorded many times. The V call is TRBV12-3 or TRBV12-4, the J call TRBJ2-3, with TRBD2 identical over 9 bases. J lost 3 bases, V lost 5 bases, and 12 bases had no gene match. The CDR3 runs to 17 residues. CDR3 bases: TGTGCCAGCAGTCCCCGGGGACTAGCATCCGGAACAGATACGCAGTATTTT. Protein product: CASSPRGLASGTDTQYF.

This clonotype was picked up many times. This chain joins TRBV29-1 and TRBJ1-1; no clear D. Germline lookup yields CDR1 SQVTM and CDR2 ANQGSEA. This CDR3 is 12 amino acids long. Trimming cost V 2 bases and J 2 bases, with 6 bases left between them. CDR3 nucleotides: TGCAGCGTTGAACCACAAAACACTGAAGCTTTCTTT. Its protein product is CSVEPQNTEAFF. Together with reference TRBV29-1 and TRBJ1-1, the CDR3 gives the full variable domain: SAVISQKPSRDICQRGTSLTIQCQVDSQVTMMFWYRQQPGQSLTLIATANQGSEATYESGFVIDKFPISRPNLTFSTLTVSNMSPEDSSIYLCSVEPQNTEAFFGQGTRLTVV.

In its sample, this clonotype was seen many times. The rearrangement joins TRBV24-1 to TRBJ2-2; D might be TRBD2 (7 bases). The germline CDR1 and CDR2 sequences are KGHDR and SFDVKD. Trimming stripped 11 bases from V and 5 bases from J, with 14 bases between. The CDR3 is 13 amino acids. CDR3 amino acids: CAIGGESTGELFF. The CDR3 coding sequence is TGTGCCATAGGGGGGGAGAGTACCGGGGAGCTGTTTTTT.

The table lists this clonotype with many counts. This rearrangement joins TRBV10-1 to TRBJ2-1; 9 nucleotides agree with TRBD1. Germline V gene data show CDR1 as WNHNN and CDR2 as SYGVQD (reference sequence). The CDR3 is 16 residues long. V was pared by 4 bases and J by 4 bases, with 8 bases of the junction left unmatched. DNA of the CDR3: TGCGCCAGCAGTGGGGGCCCCGGACAGGGGTACAATGAGCAGTTCTTC. It yields the protein CASSGGPGQGYNEQFF.

This clonotype was seen only a few times. The gene calls are TRBV6-1 and TRBJ2-2, with D tentatively TRBD1 or TRBD2 (5 bases each). Per the germline V gene, CDR1 is MNHNS and CDR2 is SASEGT. This CDR3 is built from 14 residues. V gave up 4 bases and J gave up 6 bases, with 12 bases separating them. The CDR3 DNA sequence: TGTGCCAGCAGTGCCGGGACCCGCGCCGGGGAGCTGTTTTTT. Protein product: CASSAGTRAGELFF.

This clonotype was picked up many times. The chain joins TRBV24-1 to TRBJ2-5; TRBD1 matches at 8 bases. J was trimmed by 4 bases and V by 9 bases; bases with no gene match: 24. Germline lookup yields CDR1 KGHDR and CDR2 SFDVKD. The CDR3 runs to 19 residues. The DNA of the CDR3 is TGTGCCACCGGACAGGGTGCGAAGCCTCACGATGCCGGTGGAGAGACCCAGTACTTC. Translating gives CATGQGAKPHDAGGETQYF.

The V gene is TRBV3-1, the J gene TRBJ1-3; D may be TRBD1 (5 bases). This CDR3 spans 16 amino acids. Germline CDR1 and CDR2: LGHDT and YNNKEL (reference sequence). Trimming pared 1 base from V and 0 bases from J, leaving 10 bases between. Here the CDR3 DNA reads TGTGCCAGCAGCCAAGTGCCAGGGCTCTCTGGAAACACCATATATTTT. This codes for CASSQVPGLSGNTIYF. The variable domain in full, completed from reference TRBV3-1 and TRBJ1-3, reads DTAVSQTPKYLVTQMGNDKSIKCEQNLGHDTMYWYKQDSKKFLKIMFSYNNKELIINETVPNRFSPKSPDKAHLNLHINSLELGDSAVYFCASSQVPGLSGNTIYFGEGSWLTVV.

In its sample, this clonotype was seen a few times. This chain joins TRBV7-9 and TRBJ2-7; tentatively, D is TRBD2 (6 bases). CDR3 length equals 12 residues. V was shortened by 8 bases and J by 4 bases, with 12 bases between the two germline ends. CDR1 SEHNR and CDR2 FQNEAQ come from the germline V gene (reference sequence). The DNA of the CDR3 is TGTGCCAGCCGGGGGACTGAGTACGAGCAGTACTTC. It codes for CASRGTEYEQYF.

This clonotype came up many times. CDR3 sequence (DNA): TGTGCCAGCAGTCCCCCGGGACAGCCCACGAGCAATGAGCAGTTCTTC. Residues: CASSPPGQPTSNEQFF. The chain is built from TRBV2 and TRBJ2-1; 7 nucleotides match TRBD1. The J segment lost 6 bases and the V segment lost 5 bases, leaving 13 bases of the junction unmatched. The length of the CDR3 is 16 residues. CDR1 and CDR2 from the germline V gene are SNHLY and FYNNEI. Variable domain in full (rest from reference TRBV2 and TRBJ2-1): EPEVTQTPSHQVTQMGQEVILRCVPISNHLYFYWYRQILGQKVEFLVSFYNNEISEKSEIFDDQFSVERPDGSNFTLKIRSTKLEDSAMYFCASSPPGQPTSNEQFFGPGTRLTVL.

This clonotype has a handful of counts. CDR3 sequence: CATKSDGRYSYNSPLHF. The CDR3 nucleotides read TGTGCCACCAAATCGGACGGACGGTACTCCTATAATTCACCCCTCCACTTT. The V and J genes are TRBV19 and TRBJ1-6; D not resolved. Trimming left V 10 bases short and J 0 bases short, with 19 bases between. This CDR3 has 17 residues. Germline loops: CDR1 LNHDA, CDR2 SQIVND (reference sequence).

This clonotype has at least ten counts. The gene calls are TRBV20-1 and TRBJ2-1; D remains unclear. The V and J ends lost 1 base and 0 bases respectively, with 16 bases between them. This CDR3 region has 17 residues. Germline CDR1 reads DFQATT; CDR2 reads SNEGSKA (reference sequence). DNA of the CDR3: TGCAGTGCTAGAGCATTGGGTGGGCATATCTCCTACAATGAGCAGTTCTTC. This codes for CSARALGGHISYNEQFF.

This chain connects TRBV19 to TRBJ2-1; D gene unclear. Germline CDR1 is LNHDA and CDR2 is SQIVND (reference sequence). The CDR3 length is 11 residues. Trimming left V 4 bases short and J 8 bases short, with 6 bases between. The CDR3 DNA reads as TGTGCCAGTAGTACTCGATATGAGCAGTTCTTC. Translating gives CASSTRYEQFF.

The chain carries TRBV29-1 and TRBJ2-1, with TRBD2 identical over 8 bases. V lost 5 bases, J lost 6 bases, and 6 bases stayed unmatched. The germline V gene has CDR1 SQVTM and CDR2 ANQGSEA. The CDR3 contains 13 residues. In DNA, the CDR3 is TGCAGCGTTTTCAGCGGGAGAGGCAATGAGCAGTTCTTC. Amino acids: CSVFSGRGNEQFF.